Given below is one T cell receptor (beta chain) in context. Its binding antigen is unknown. Base qualities are not provided; no much larger clone lies one nucleotide away. The study was a case-control design nested within a healthcare worker cohort in London, UK, with weekly nasopharyngeal swab PCR tests and blood sampling. Between 23 and 31 March 2020, the week of the UK lockdown, healthcare workers were enrolled and then followed up weekly for as long as 16 weeks. Libraries were made using 5' RACE. These reads were obtained on a NextSeq 500. To correct for sequencing error and PCR bias, the TCR library protocol tagged individual cDNA molecules with unique molecular identifiers. Both TCR alpha and beta chains were sequenced, and tight co-correlation was observed between alpha and beta sequence abundances in each sample. On the study's bioinformatics: Decombinator V4 was used to annotate TCR sequences for V gene, J gene and CDR3. Expanded TCRs were defined as changing significantly between any two time points under a Poisson model with p below 0.0001. Abundances of TCRs were expressed as counts per million after normalisation to the total number of TCRs sequenced in each sample. VDJdb, accessed 1 November 2021, was searched for CMV, EBV and SARS-CoV-2 annotated TCRs, excluding TCRs annotated for multiple antigens. TCRdb trimmed public reads at Q25 via fastp, called clones via MiXCR and kept in-frame beta chains. For every CDR3 protein sequence, its rows merge into one entry that carries the most common genes and DNA. None of the V and J calls come from the authors' own analysis; TCRdb made them. Across this sample there are tens of thousands of distinct CDR3 sequences, with about 9.3% seen only once. The ten biggest clones cover roughly 12% of the sample.

The sample is drawn from a study of early T cells in non-severe SARS-CoV-2 infection (dated by TCRdb to the early 2020s). In the study overall: Because TCR sequencing was done on bulk RNA from unsorted whole blood, the alpha and beta chains could not be paired.

Overall study results and their limits: VDJdb matching was skewed toward anti-spike CD8 responses, so virus-specific expansions were likely underestimated and private and CD4 specificities were missed.

Sequencing was carried out using whole blood. This clonotype was sampled from an adult who was a healthcare worker with PCR-confirmed SARS-CoV-2 infection or an uninfected control (not recorded which).

The base sequence is TGTGCCTGGAGTGTAGGCAGTGGCGGTACCAACACTGAAGCTTTCTTT. Its protein product is CAWSVGSGGTNTEAFF. The V and J genes are TRBV30 and TRBJ1-1; no D segment can be confidently identified. Between the V and J ends, shortened by 0 bases and 2 bases respectively, the junction contains 16 bases. The germline V gene (reference sequence) supplies CDR1 GTSNPN and CDR2 SVGIG. Spanning cysteine to phenylalanine, the CDR3 consists of 16 amino acids. Only the CDR3 DNA is retained, 48 bases long and in frame from the first base.